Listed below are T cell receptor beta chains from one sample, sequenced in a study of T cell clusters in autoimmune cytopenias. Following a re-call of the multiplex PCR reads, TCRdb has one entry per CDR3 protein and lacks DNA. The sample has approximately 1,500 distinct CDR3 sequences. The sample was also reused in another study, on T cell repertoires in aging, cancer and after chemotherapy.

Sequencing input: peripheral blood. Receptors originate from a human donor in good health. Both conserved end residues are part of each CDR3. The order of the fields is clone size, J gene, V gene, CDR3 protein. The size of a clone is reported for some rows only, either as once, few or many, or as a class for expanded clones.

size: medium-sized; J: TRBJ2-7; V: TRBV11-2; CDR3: CASSFERGVYEQYF
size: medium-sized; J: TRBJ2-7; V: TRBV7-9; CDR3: CASSTDSGTYEQYF
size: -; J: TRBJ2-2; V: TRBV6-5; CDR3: CASSSGGGAGELFF
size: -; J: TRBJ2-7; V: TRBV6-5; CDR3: CASSWGQTYEQYF
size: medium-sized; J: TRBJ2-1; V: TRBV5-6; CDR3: CASSFLGNEQFF
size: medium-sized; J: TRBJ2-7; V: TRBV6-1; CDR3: CASRSQGKQYF
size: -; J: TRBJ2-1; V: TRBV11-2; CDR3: CASSLVRGIGGNEQFF
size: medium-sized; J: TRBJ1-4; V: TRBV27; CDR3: CASTGGGAGEKLFF
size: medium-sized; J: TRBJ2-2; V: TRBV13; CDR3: CASSSTSGSYGELFF
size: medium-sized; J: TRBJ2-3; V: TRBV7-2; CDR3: CASSERDTQYF
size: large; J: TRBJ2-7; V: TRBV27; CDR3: CASRLGQGTYEQYF
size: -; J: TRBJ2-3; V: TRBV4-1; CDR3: CASSQDSHTGRDTQYF
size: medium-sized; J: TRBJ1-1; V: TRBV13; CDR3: CASSWATGEEAEAFF
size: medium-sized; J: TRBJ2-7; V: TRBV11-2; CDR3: CASSLTGVAYEQYF
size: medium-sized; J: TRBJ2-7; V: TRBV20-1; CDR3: CSARDVGSSRYEQYF
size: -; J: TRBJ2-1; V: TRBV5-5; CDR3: CASSLIAESYNEQFF
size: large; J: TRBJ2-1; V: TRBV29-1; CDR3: CSVEVGTVSYNEQFF
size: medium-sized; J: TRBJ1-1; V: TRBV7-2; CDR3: CASSLYGTEAFF